Listed here is a single TCR beta chain. Its specificity is not known. The length of the CDR3 is 20 residues. V dropped 3 bases and J dropped 0; count of bases not matched to a gene: 14. Germline-derived CDR1 and CDR2 are SGDLS and YYNGEE. These data belong to a study of CD8 T cells in Susac syndrome. Regarding the study as a whole: Susac-specific public clones found in total CD8+ repertoires numbered sixteen, and those in CD8+ TEMRA repertoires numbered five. It was acknowledged in the study that the number of individuals who were included in its TCR sequencing and HLA analysis was relatively small.

High-throughput TCR beta sequencing covered peripheral CD8+ and CD4+ T cells. Reverse transcription of 0.5 to 1 ug RNA was performed with random hexamers. Amplification of TCR beta CDR3 spanned 54 Vbeta and 13 Jbeta via immunoSEQ multiplex PCR. One entry per CDR3 protein, called by TCRdb with MiXCR from the immunoSEQ multiplex PCR reads. The sample has approximately 25,000 distinct CDR3 sequences; around 93% are singletons. The chain employs TRBV9 and TRBJ2-5; the match to TRBD2 covers 13 bases. Sample: CD8+ T cells from PBMCs. This receptor was obtained from a human donor with Susac syndrome. This CDR3 reads CASSAHSGTSGELYQETQYF. Here the CDR3 DNA reads TGTGCCAGCAGCGCCCATTCCGGGACTAGCGGGGAACTGTACCAAGAGACCCAGTACTTC.